Described below is a single T cell receptor beta chain sequence and its context. The antigen remains unidentified. The entry originates in a study of T-cell reconstitution after alpha-beta-depleted transplantation in children. Using unique molecular identifiers, the investigators prepared the TCRbeta library. MiXCR, applied by TCRdb to the PCR reads, yields one record per CDR3 protein. The table lists 200,000 to 250,000 distinct CDR3 sequences, about 8.4% of them singletons. Germline CDR1 is DFQATT and CDR2 is SNEGSKA (reference sequence). The CDR3 length is 14 residues. The trim removed 6 bases at V and 4 bases at J, leaving 11 bases unmatched. Study results and limitations: From newly produced T cells came most of the T-cell counts and diversity one year after transplant. Surviving recipient cells, namely T cells and thymic progenitors, were the source of high day-60 TCRbeta diversity in some patients. There were reportedly several hundred expanded graft clones from which alpha-beta T cells came about two months after transplant.

The sequencing here drew on PBMCs, mostly from graft donor cells, taken 360 days after TCRalphabeta/CD19-depleted stem cell transplant. V usage is TRBV20-1 and J usage is TRBJ2-7, with 8 nucleotides matching TRBD2. The TCR comes from a male patient aged 2 to 10 who had a stem cell transplant for acute myeloid leukemia, so the T cells may come from the graft donor. The CDR3 is CSARTSPRDYEQYF. CDR3 nucleotides: TGCAGTGCACGGACTAGCCCTAGAGATTACGAGCAGTACTTC.